This T cell receptor (beta chain) emerged from a study of T cells after yellow fever vaccination. Study context: With SMART-Seq v4 Ultra Low Input, the fractions containing low cell numbers were prepared.

Study-wide results and limits: Abundant contaminating clonotypes from the bulk population could appear in FACS-sorted repertoires.

This clonotype was seen repeatedly, ten times or more. Its antigen is unidentified. TCRdb analysed the 5' RACE reads with MiXCR anew, one entry per CDR3 protein. This table has 150,000 or so distinct CDR3 sequences, less than 9% appearing once. Germline loops: CDR1 SGHAT, CDR2 FQNNGV. V shed 5 bases and J 2 bases; nucleotides not matched to a gene: 6. This CDR3 has 18 amino acids. The rearrangement uses TRBV11-2 and TRBJ2-4; TRBD2 matches 16 bases. The sample in question was CD4+ T cells sorted from PBMCs, obtained roughly 5 days after the first yellow fever vaccination. The TCR originated in a man younger than 35 who received the YFV17D yellow fever vaccine. CDR3 sequence: CASSPGLAGGPSKNIQYF. The CDR3, as DNA: TGTGCCAGCAGCCCGGGACTAGCGGGGGGGCCGTCCAAAAACATTCAGTACTTC.